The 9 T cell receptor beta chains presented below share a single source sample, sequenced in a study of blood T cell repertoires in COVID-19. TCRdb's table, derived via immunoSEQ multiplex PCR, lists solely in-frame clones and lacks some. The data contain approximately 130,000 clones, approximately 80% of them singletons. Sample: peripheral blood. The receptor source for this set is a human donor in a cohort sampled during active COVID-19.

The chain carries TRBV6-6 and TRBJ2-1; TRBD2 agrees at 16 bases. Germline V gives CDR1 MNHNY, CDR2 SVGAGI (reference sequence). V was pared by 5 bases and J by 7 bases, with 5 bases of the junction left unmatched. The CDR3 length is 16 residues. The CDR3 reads CASSRGTSGRENEQFF. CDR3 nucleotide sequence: TGTGCCAGCAGTCGAGGGACTAGCGGGAGGGAAAATGAGCAGTTCTTC.

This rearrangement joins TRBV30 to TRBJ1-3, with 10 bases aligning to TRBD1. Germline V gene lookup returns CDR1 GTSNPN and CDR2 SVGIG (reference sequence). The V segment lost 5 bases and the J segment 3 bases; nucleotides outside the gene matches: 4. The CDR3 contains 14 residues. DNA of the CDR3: TGTGCCTGGGGGACAGGGGACGTTGGAAACACCATATATTTT. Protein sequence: CAWGTGDVGNTIYF. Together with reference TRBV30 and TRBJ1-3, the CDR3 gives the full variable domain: SQTIHQWPATLVQPVGSPLSLECTVEGTSNPNLYWYRQAAGRGLQLLFYSVGIGQISSEVPQNLSASRPQDRQFILSSKKLLLSDSGFYLCAWGTGDVGNTIYFGEGSWLTVV.

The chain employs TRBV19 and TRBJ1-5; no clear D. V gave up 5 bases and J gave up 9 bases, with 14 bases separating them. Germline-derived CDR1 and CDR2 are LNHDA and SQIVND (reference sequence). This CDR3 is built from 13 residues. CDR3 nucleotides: TGTGCCAGTAGTCCGGTCCAAGACTGGCCCCAGCATTTT. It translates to CASSPVQDWPQHF.

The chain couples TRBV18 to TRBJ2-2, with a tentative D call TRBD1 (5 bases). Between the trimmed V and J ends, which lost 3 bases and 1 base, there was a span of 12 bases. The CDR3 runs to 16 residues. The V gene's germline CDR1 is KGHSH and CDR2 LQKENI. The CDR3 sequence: CASSPLTVLNTGELFF. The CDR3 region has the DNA TGTGCCAGCTCACCCTTGACAGTGTTGAACACCGGGGAGCTGTTTTTT.

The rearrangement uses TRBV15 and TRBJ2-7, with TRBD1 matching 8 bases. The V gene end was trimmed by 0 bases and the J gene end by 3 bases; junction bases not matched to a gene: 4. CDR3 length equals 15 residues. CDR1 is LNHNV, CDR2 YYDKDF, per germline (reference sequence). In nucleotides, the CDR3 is TGTGCCACCAGCAGAGATAGGGACAGGAGCTACGAGCAGTACTTC. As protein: CATSRDRDRSYEQYF.

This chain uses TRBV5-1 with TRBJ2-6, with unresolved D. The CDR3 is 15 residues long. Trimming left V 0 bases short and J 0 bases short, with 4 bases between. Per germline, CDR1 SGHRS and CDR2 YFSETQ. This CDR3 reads CASSLGHSGANVLTF. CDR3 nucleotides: TGCGCCAGCAGCTTGGGACACTCTGGGGCCAACGTCCTGACTTTC. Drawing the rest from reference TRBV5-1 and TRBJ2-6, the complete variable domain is KAGVTQTPRYLIKTRGQQVTLSCSPISGHRSVSWYQQTPGQGLQFLFEYFSETQRNKGNFPGRFSGRQFSNSRSEMNVSTLELGDSALYLCASSLGHSGANVLTFGAGSRLTVL.

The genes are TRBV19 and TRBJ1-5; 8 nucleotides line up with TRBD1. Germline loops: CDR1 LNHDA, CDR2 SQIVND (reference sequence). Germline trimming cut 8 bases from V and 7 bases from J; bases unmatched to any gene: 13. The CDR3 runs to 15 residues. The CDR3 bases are TGTGCCAGTTCAAGATCAGGGGGCGCGGAACAGCCCCAGCATTTT. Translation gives CASSRSGGAEQPQHF.

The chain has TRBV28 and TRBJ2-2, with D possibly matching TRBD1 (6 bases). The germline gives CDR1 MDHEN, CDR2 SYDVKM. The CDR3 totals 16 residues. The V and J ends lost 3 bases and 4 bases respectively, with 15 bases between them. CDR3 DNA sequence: TGTGCCAGCAGTTTTAGGGGGTACAGGGCCACCGGGGAGCTGTTTTTT. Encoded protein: CASSFRGYRATGELFF.

This chain's CDR3 is CASSPEGIEQYF. The CDR3 coding sequence is TGTGCCAGCAGCCCGGAGGGGATCGAGCAGTACTTC. The rearrangement joins TRBV12-3 or TRBV12-4 to TRBJ2-7; D may be TRBD2 (6 bases). The CDR3 spans 12 residues. Trimming cost V 6 bases and J 6 bases, with 12 bases left between them.